Shown below are 2 T cell receptor beta chains from a single sample sequenced in a study. The sorted Tregs were CD4+CD25+CD127-/low cells. TCRdb fed the 5' RACE reads into MiXCR, producing one record per CDR3 protein. The sample holds about 4,900 distinct CDR3 sequences, under 80% seen once. Sequencing was performed on Tregs sorted from blood. These receptor sequences come from a female donor with breast cancer.

The genes are TRBV6-5 and TRBJ1-2; unclear D gene. The CDR3 has 13 residues. V dropped 2 bases and J dropped 4 bases, with 8 bases sitting between them. CDR1 MNHEY and CDR2 SVGAGI come from the germline V gene. Here the CDR3 DNA reads TGTGCCAGCAGTTACCGGAACAGCTATGGCTACACCTTC. Amino acid sequence: CASSYRNSYGYTF.

A note on this clonotype: This CDR3 is missing its conserved last phenylalanine or tryptophan, likely due to a read error. CDR3 region: CATLRIGGQETQYL. In DNA, the CDR3 is TGTGCCACCCTTCGCATCGGGGGACAAGAGACCCAGTACCTC. This sequence joins TRBV7-6 and TRBJ2-5; tentative D call: TRBD2 (6 bases). Germline-derived CDR1 and CDR2 are SGHVS and FNYEAQ. This CDR3 has 14 residues. V gave up 10 bases and J gave up 2 bases, with 17 bases separating them.